The source of this T cell receptor (beta chain) is a study of shared clonotypes between healthy human individuals. Study-level findings and limits: Rarefaction showed sorted-subset sequencing was incomplete despite large depth. Estimated richness values were generally larger in naive subsets than in memory subsets. Shared clonotypes across all four donors exceeded non-shared ones in generation probability.

Turning to this clone: Its antigen is not identified.

Each subset's genomic DNA was shared equally among a number of immunoSEQ plates. TCRdb keeps only in-frame clones here, not all; method: immunoSEQ multiplex PCR. Of 400,000 or so clones listed, 96% are singletons. The sequencing sample was made of memory CD8+ T cells sorted from blood. As for subset: CD45RO+ cells pooled with CCR7-negative TemRA cells. The receptor comes from a man aged 30 to 39 in good health.

CDR3 residues: CASSLYGGGYEQYF. The CDR3 region has the DNA TGTGCCAGCAGTTTATATGGGGGCGGCTACGAGCAGTACTTC. The V gene is TRBV28, the J gene TRBJ2-7; D is possibly TRBD1 (6 bases). Germline loops: CDR1 MDHEN, CDR2 SYDVKM. The CDR3 extends over 14 amino acids. Trimming cost V 1 base and J 3 bases, with 10 bases left between them.